The 20 T cell receptor beta chains reported below all come from one sample, sequenced in a study of shared clonotypes between healthy human individuals. Clones were read by immunoSEQ multiplex PCR, and TCRdb kept only the in-frame ones, dropping some. Here the sample spans 1,100,000 or so clones, about 80% being singletons. The sample comprised memory CD4+ T cells from PBMCs. Subset defined: CD45RA-negative fraction. Receptors originate from a man aged 18 to 30 in good health. Some clones in this sample may be carry-over from other donors' samples.

The V call is TRBV5-8, the J call TRBJ2-7, with D uncertain. The CDR3 consists of 15 residues. The V end was cut by 0 bases, the J end by 2 bases, with 12 bases between. Germline CDR1 is SGHTS and CDR2 is YDEGEE. The CDR3 loop reads CASSLGESRTYEQYF. Written as DNA, the CDR3 is TGTGCCAGCAGCTTGGGCGAATCCCGTACCTACGAGCAGTACTTC.

This chain links TRBV11-3 with TRBJ2-1; perhaps TRBD2 as D (6 bases). The CDR3 length is 14 residues. Looked up from germline, CDR1 is SGHNT and CDR2 is YENEEA. The ends were cut back, 5 bases at V and 9 bases at J, with 17 bases in the middle. CDR3 region: CASSPQGTGVEQFF. The CDR3 coding sequence is TGTGCCAGCAGCCCACAAGGAACGGGAGTTGAGCAGTTCTTC.

The DNA of the CDR3 is TGTGCCAGCAGCGTAAAAACAGCACGCTCCTACAATGAGCAGTTCTTC. It yields the protein CASSVKTARSYNEQFF. The gene calls are TRBV9 and TRBJ2-1; no clear D gene. V was shortened by 1 base and J by 0 bases, with 11 bases between the two germline ends. The CDR3 totals 16 residues. Looked up from germline, CDR1 is SGDLS and CDR2 is YYNGEE. Full variable domain (remainder filled in from reference TRBV9 and TRBJ2-1): DSGVTQTPKHLITATGQRVTLRCSPRSGDLSVYWYQQSLDQGLQFLIQYYNGEERAKGNILERFSAQQFPDLHSELNLSSLELGDSALYFCASSVKTARSYNEQFFGPGTRLTVL.

J is TRBJ2-7 and V is TRBV28, with TRBD1 matching 7 bases. Trimming cost V 4 bases and J 4 bases; bases outside gene matches: 10. In germline, CDR1 is MDHEN, CDR2 SYDVKM. This CDR3 is 15 amino acids long. CDR3 region: CASSSPGQIFYEQYF. Here the CDR3 DNA reads TGTGCCAGCAGTTCTCCGGGACAGATCTTTTACGAGCAGTACTTC.

The rearrangement uses TRBV7-3 and TRBJ2-2; no clear D. The CDR3 has 14 residues. Germline V gene lookup returns CDR1 SGHTA and CDR2 FQGTGA. V was cut by 1 base and J by 4 bases, with 7 bases left in between. DNA for the CDR3: TGTGCCAGCAGCTTAATGGTGGGCACCGGGGAGCTGTTTTTT. Translation gives CASSLMVGTGELFF.

This chain uses TRBV9 with TRBJ2-7, with a possible D match to TRBD1 (6 bases). Germline lookup yields CDR1 SGDLS and CDR2 YYNGEE. Trimming left V 0 bases short and J 2 bases short, with 12 bases between. The CDR3 consists of 15 residues. CDR3 sequence: CASSVGTEQTYEQYF. CDR3 nucleotide sequence: TGTGCCAGCAGCGTAGGGACAGAACAGACCTACGAGCAGTACTTC.

CDR3 DNA: TGTGCCAGCAGCGTAGACGGACTAGCGGGAGGGCGGCGTTACAATGAGCAGTTCTTC. Its translation: CASSVDGLAGGRRYNEQFF. The chain links TRBV9 to TRBJ2-1; 15 nucleotides line up with TRBD2. This CDR3 contains 19 residues. Germline CDR1 and CDR2: SGDLS and YYNGEE. The junction had 8 bases not matched to a gene; V was cut back by 0 bases and J by 4 bases.

The chain carries TRBV30 and TRBJ1-1; 10 nucleotides align to TRBD1. The CDR3 runs 17 residues. J gave up 2 bases and V 8 bases, and 17 bases lay outside the gene matches. CDR1 and CDR2 (germline): GTSNPN, SVGIG (reference sequence). The CDR3 sequence is CASRLRDRGPVNTEAFF. DNA of the CDR3: TGTGCCAGCCGACTCAGGGACAGGGGCCCGGTTAACACTGAAGCTTTCTTT. Looking up the rest from reference TRBV30 and TRBJ1-1 gives the full variable domain: SQTIHQWPATLVQPVGSPLSLECTVEGTSNPNLYWYRQAAGRGLQLLFYSVGIGQISSEVPQNLSASRPQDRQFILSSKKLLLSDSGFYLCASRLRDRGPVNTEAFFGQGTRLTVV.

V usage is TRBV5-1 and J usage is TRBJ2-7; D gene unclear. The CDR3 is made up of 15 amino acids. V lost 0 bases and J 2 bases, leaving 12 bases between the germline ends. CDR1 is SGHRS, CDR2 YFSETQ, per germline. The CDR3 DNA reads TGCGCCAGCAGCTTGGCCGTGGGGTACCCCTACGAGCAGTACTTC. Translating it yields CASSLAVGYPYEQYF.

This clone was found a few times. This chain joins TRBV2 and TRBJ1-5; 11 nucleotides match TRBD1. The CDR3 has 14 residues. V lost 4 bases and J lost 5; bases outside the gene matches: 1. The germline gives CDR1 SNHLY, CDR2 FYNNEI. CDR3 sequence: CASSGDRGYQPQHF. As DNA, the CDR3 is TGTGCCAGCAGTGGGGACAGGGGGTATCAGCCCCAGCATTTT.

The sample holds a few counts of this clone. This chain joins TRBV5-6 and TRBJ1-2; 8 bases align to TRBD1. This CDR3 contains 13 residues. V lost 6 bases and J lost 8; bases outside the gene matches: 9. CDR1 is SGHDT and CDR2 is YYEEEE in the germline V gene. The CDR3 bases are TGTGCCAGCACTACTTTGGACAGGGAAGGCTACACCTTC. Encoded protein: CASTTLDREGYTF. The variable domain in full, completed from reference TRBV5-6 and TRBJ1-2, reads DAGVTQSPTHLIKTRGQQVTLRCSPKSGHDTVSWYQQALGQGPQFIFQYYEEEERQRGNFPDRFSGHQFPNYSSELNVNALLLGDSALYLCASTTLDREGYTFGSGTRLTVV.

In the case of this clone: The same CDR3 can be traced to other DNA sequences in this sample. The chain carries TRBV5-1 and TRBJ1-1; 8 bases line up with TRBD1. This CDR3 spans 15 amino acids. Germline lookup yields CDR1 SGHRS and CDR2 YFSETQ. The junction had 1 base not matched to a gene; V was cut back by 0 bases and J by 0 bases. The CDR3 sequence: CASSLGDRMNTEAFF. DNA for the CDR3: TGCGCCAGCAGCTTGGGGGACAGGATGAACACTGAAGCTTTCTTT.

This clone occurred a few times. The rearrangement links TRBV11-2 to TRBJ2-7; a weak D match, TRBD1 (6 bases). The V gene lost 5 bases and the J gene lost 4 bases, with 18 bases spanning the gap. CDR3 length: 15 residues. The germline V gene encodes CDR1 SGHAT and CDR2 FQNNGV. CDR3 sequence (DNA): TGTGCCAGCAGCCGTAATCGGGGACACAGTTACGAGCAGTACTTC. Protein sequence: CASSRNRGHSYEQYF.

This chain joins TRBV6-5 and TRBJ2-5, with D perhaps TRBD1 (6 bases). V was pared by 0 bases and J by 4 bases, with 15 bases between. Germline CDR1 reads MNHEY; CDR2 reads SVGAGI. The CDR3 sequence is 16 residues long. The CDR3 here is CASSYSIVGRGETQYF. CDR3 DNA: TGTGCCAGCAGTTACTCGATTGTAGGCAGGGGAGAGACCCAGTACTTC.

This clone was seen only once. The genes are TRBV25-1 and TRBJ2-3, with 7 bases that match TRBD1. CDR1 and CDR2 (germline): MGHDK, SYGVNS. V shed 5 bases, J shed 0 bases, and the junction held 8 bases outside the gene matches. The CDR3 runs 16 residues. CDR3 region: CASSKRTGSSTDTQYF. The CDR3 coding sequence is TGTGCCAGCAGTAAACGGACAGGCTCTAGCACAGATACGCAGTATTTT.

The V call is TRBV28, the J call TRBJ2-7, with D possibly matching TRBD2 (6 bases). V was trimmed by 2 bases and J by 5 bases, leaving 13 bases between them. The germline CDR1 and CDR2 sequences are MDHEN and SYDVKM. The CDR3 contains 14 residues. CDR3 sequence: CASSLRARGNEQYF. The CDR3 DNA sequence: TGTGCCAGCAGTTTAAGGGCTCGCGGGAACGAGCAGTACTTC.

This chain connects TRBV28 to TRBJ2-7; D perhaps matches TRBD2 (6 bases). V was trimmed by 6 bases and J by 3 bases, leaving 18 bases between them. Germline V lookup: CDR1 MDHEN, CDR2 SYDVKM. CDR3 length: 15 residues. The CDR3 region has the DNA TGTGCCAGCAGACCTCAGGAGGGGTCTTTCTACGAGCAGTACTTC. Translated: CASRPQEGSFYEQYF.

The chain is built from TRBV11-1 and TRBJ2-7, with 10 bases aligning to TRBD2. The CDR3 consists of 14 residues. Germline-derived CDR1 and CDR2 are SGHAT and FQDESV (reference sequence). Germline trimming cut 4 bases from V and 5 bases from J; bases unmatched to any gene: 5. The CDR3 protein is CASSSSGRVHEQYF. The CDR3 DNA reads as TGTGCCAGCAGCTCCAGCGGGAGGGTCCACGAGCAGTACTTC.

The chain carries TRBV14 and TRBJ1-2; D gene ambiguous. V dropped 6 bases and J dropped 4 bases, with 12 bases sitting between them. The CDR3 totals 13 residues. Germline V lookup: CDR1 SGHDN, CDR2 FVKESK. DNA of the CDR3: TGTGCCAGCAGAGACGACCGTAGCTATGGCTACACCTTC. It is translated as CASRDDRSYGYTF.

The J gene is TRBJ1-1, the V gene TRBV16; D is unresolved. V lost 0 bases, J lost 8 bases, and 10 bases lay in between. The germline gives CDR1 KGHSY, CDR2 FQNENV. This CDR3 contains 13 residues. The DNA of the CDR3 is TGTGCCAGCAGCCAATCTCGGGGAGTGGAAGCTTTCTTT. Encoded protein: CASSQSRGVEAFF. Based on the CDR3 plus reference TRBV16 and TRBJ1-1, the full variable domain is GEEVAQTPKHLVRGEGQKAKLYCAPIKGHSYVFWYQQVLKNEFKFLISFQNENVFDETGMPKERFSAKCLPNSPCSLEIQATKLEDSAVYFCASSQSRGVEAFFGQGTRLTVV.